These 7 T cell receptor beta chains originate from one sample sequenced in a study of T cell repertoires in cytomegalovirus infection (dated by TCRdb to 2018 to 2020). The treatment or condition label of this sample denotes: in vitro stimulation with specific CMV peptide epitopes to enrich CMV-specific T cells. The sample was run on an Illumina HiSeq 1500. Through fastp at Q25 and MiXCR, TCRdb rebuilt clones from the public reads, retaining in-frame beta chains. Records with the same CDR3 protein are collapsed into one entry carrying the most frequent genes and DNA. In all, the sample holds about 890,000 distinct CDR3 sequences, and roughly 30% of those were seen once. More than 13% of the sample is held by the ten biggest clonotypes. No antigens are known for them. Sequences were derived from cultured CD8+ T cells from PBMCs, sampled from culture after CMV antigen stimulation. The source is a human donor in good health (CMV status not recorded). Some clones in this sample may be carry-over from other donors' samples.

In DNA, the CDR3 is TGTGCCAGCAGCCTCAGGCGGGAGACCCCGTTCTACGAGCAGTACTTC. Translating gives CASSLRRETPFYEQYF. The gene calls are TRBV5-4 and TRBJ2-7; 7 nucleotides match TRBD2. Germline-derived CDR1 and CDR2 are SGHNT and YYREEE (reference sequence). The CDR3 contains 16 residues. V shed 4 bases and J 3 bases; nucleotides not matched to a gene: 13.

This chain connects TRBV25-1 to TRBJ2-2; 11 bases are a match to TRBD2. CDR1 is MGHDK and CDR2 is SYGVNS in the germline V gene. The CDR3 sequence is 18 residues long. With 8 bases clipped from V and 5 bases from J, the junction kept 16 bases outside the gene matches. CDR3 sequence (DNA): TGTGCCAGCGCTACAGGGGGCTTAGCGGGGGGGTTAACCGGGGAGCTGTTTTTT. Its translation is CASATGGLAGGLTGELFF.

This rearrangement joins TRBV20-1 to TRBJ1-2; 8 bases align to TRBD1. CDR3 size: 13 residues. Germline V CDR1 and CDR2: DFQATT, SNEGSKA (reference sequence). Trimming removed 4 bases from V and 5 bases from J; junction bases left unmatched: 6. CDR3 region: CSAIGTGTYGYTF. DNA of the CDR3: TGCAGTGCTATAGGGACAGGAACTTATGGCTACACCTTC.

This clonotype was recorded a few times. The chain recombines TRBV7-9 with TRBJ2-1; 9 bases are shared with TRBD1. Trimming cost V 5 bases and J 8 bases; bases outside gene matches: 7. This CDR3 is built from 14 residues. Germline V gene data show CDR1 as SEHNR and CDR2 as FQNEAQ (reference sequence). DNA for the CDR3: TGTGCCAGCAGCCCCCGGGACAGGGCTTATGAGCAGTTCTTC. Its translation: CASSPRDRAYEQFF.

This clonotype was counted only a few times. The chain uses TRBV12-3 or TRBV12-4 and TRBJ1-1; D gene uncertain. Trimming shortened V by 3 bases and J by 7 bases, and 9 bases separated the two germline ends. The length of the CDR3 is 12 residues. The CDR3 here is CASSFRRIEAFF. CDR3 nucleotide sequence: TGTGCCAGCAGTTTTCGGCGGATTGAAGCTTTCTTT.

This clonotype has a count of ten or more. The chain employs TRBV7-6 and TRBJ2-7, with 9 bases aligning to TRBD1. This CDR3 comprises 16 residues. CDR1 SGHVS and CDR2 FNYEAQ come from the germline V gene. V dropped 4 bases and J dropped 4; count of bases not matched to a gene: 11. CDR3 protein: CASSSLLGTGMYEQYF. The CDR3 DNA reads TGTGCCAGCAGCTCCCTCTTGGGGACAGGGATGTACGAGCAGTACTTC. The whole variable domain, remainder taken from reference TRBV7-6 and TRBJ2-7, is GAGVSQSPRYKVTKRGQDVALRCDPISGHVSLYWYRQALGQGPEFLTYFNYEAQQDKSGLPNDRFSAERPEGSISTLTIQRTEQRDSAMYRCASSSLLGTGMYEQYFGPGTRLTVT.

The table lists this clonotype with a few counts. The chain joins TRBV10-3 to TRBJ1-2, with 9 bases aligning to TRBD1. This CDR3 is 15 amino acids long. V lost 3 bases to trimming and J lost 3 bases; unmatched junction nucleotides: 5. The germline V gene has CDR1 ENHRY and CDR2 SYGVKD. CDR3 sequence: CAISDRTGAYYGYTF. In nucleotides, the CDR3 is TGTGCCATCAGTGACAGGACAGGGGCTTACTATGGCTACACCTTC.